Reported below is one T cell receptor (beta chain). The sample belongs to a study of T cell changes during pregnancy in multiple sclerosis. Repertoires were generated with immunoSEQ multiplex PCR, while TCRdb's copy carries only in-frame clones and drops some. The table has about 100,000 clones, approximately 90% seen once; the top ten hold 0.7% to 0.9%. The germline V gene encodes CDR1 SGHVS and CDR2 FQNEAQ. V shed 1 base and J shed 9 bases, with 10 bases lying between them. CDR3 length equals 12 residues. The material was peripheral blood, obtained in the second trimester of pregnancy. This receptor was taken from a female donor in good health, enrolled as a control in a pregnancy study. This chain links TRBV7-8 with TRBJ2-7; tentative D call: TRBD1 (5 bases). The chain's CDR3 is CASSLEGMGQYF. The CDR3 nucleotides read TGTGCCAGCAGCTTAGAGGGGATGGGGCAGTACTTC.